The sequence of this T cell receptor beta chain was determined in a study of shared T cell receptors in the human thymus. V shed 2 bases and J 7 bases; nucleotides not matched to a gene: 11. The germline CDR1 and CDR2 sequences are GTSNPN and SVGIG (reference sequence). The CDR3 covers 15 residues. Sequencing used immunoSEQ multiplex PCR; TCRdb keeps in-frame clones, though not all of them. The sample contains more than 550,000 clones, about 87% of which appear only once. The same sample was also used in a study of human thymus T cells.

Sample: thymocytes. The chain couples TRBV30 to TRBJ2-7; 10 bases are a match to TRBD1. This receptor was identified in a boy in the first two years of life with a congenital heart defect. This chain's CDR3 is CAWSSADRGPREQYF. The DNA of the CDR3 is TGTGCCTGGAGTTCGGCAGACAGGGGGCCTCGGGAGCAGTACTTC. The full variable domain, with the rest looked up from reference TRBV30 and TRBJ2-7, is SQTIHQWPATLVQPVGSPLSLECTVEGTSNPNLYWYRQAAGRGLQLLFYSVGIGQISSEVPQNLSASRPQDRQFILSSKKLLLSDSGFYLCAWSSADRGPREQYFGPGTRLTVT.